The 9 T cell receptor beta chains below were found in one sample sequenced in a study of blood T cell repertoires in COVID-19. The method was immunoSEQ multiplex PCR; TCRdb's version includes in-frame clones alone and lacks a portion of them. Seen here are a few hundred thousand clones, 88% observed once, and the top ten hold 8.3%. The sequenced material came from PBMCs or T cells enriched from blood (not recorded which). The receptors derive from a woman aged 55-70 years who had recovered from COVID-19.

This rearrangement joins TRBV29-1 to TRBJ2-3, with TRBD1 as a possible D gene (5 bases). The ends were cut back, 5 bases at V and 2 bases at J, with 14 bases in the middle. The CDR3 is made up of 14 amino acids. CDR1 SQVTM and CDR2 ANQGSEA come from the germline V gene. CDR3 amino acids: CSVPDRSYTDTQYF. DNA of the CDR3: TGCAGCGTTCCCGACAGATCGTACACAGATACGCAGTATTTT.

This rearrangement joins TRBV19 to TRBJ2-2, with a possible D match to TRBD2 (6 bases). Between the trimmed V and J ends, which lost 2 bases and 7 bases, there was a span of 14 bases. Per the germline V gene, CDR1 is LNHDA and CDR2 is SQIVND (reference sequence). The CDR3 consists of 15 residues. The CDR3 sequence is CASSIRAPGDGELFF. The CDR3 DNA is TGTGCCAGTAGTATACGGGCTCCGGGAGACGGGGAGCTGTTTTTT.

The chain joins TRBV30 to TRBJ1-3; D unclear. V lost 4 bases, J lost 11 bases, and 21 bases lay in between. The CDR3 runs to 14 residues. From germline, CDR1 is GTSNPN and CDR2 SVGIG (reference sequence). CDR3 DNA sequence: TGTGCCTGGAAGCCCCTGGACTCTGGTATGGCCATATATTTT. Its translation is CAWKPLDSGMAIYF.

The genes are TRBV5-1 and TRBJ2-7; a possible D gene is TRBD2 (7 bases). The CDR3 is 16 amino acids. The V end was cut by 3 bases, the J end by 7 bases, with 23 bases between. Germline lookup yields CDR1 SGHRS and CDR2 YFSETQ. CDR3 DNA sequence: TGCGCCAGCAGCTCGTCGATTGGGGGGGCCCGTAGGGAGCAGTACTTC. This codes for CASSSSIGGARREQYF.

The CDR3 loop reads CASSQGPQAGGTEAFF. DNA for the CDR3: TGTGCCAGCAGCCAAGGTCCCCAGGCAGGGGGGACTGAAGCTTTCTTT. The gene calls are TRBV3-1 (or the pseudogene TRBV3-2) and TRBJ1-1; 7 bases map to TRBD1. The V segment lost 1 base and the J segment 5 bases; nucleotides outside the gene matches: 10. The CDR3 contains 16 residues. In germline, CDR1 is LGHDT, CDR2 YNNKEL (reference sequence).

The chain joins TRBV10-3 to TRBJ1-2; no clear D gene. CDR3 size: 14 residues. Germline V gene data show CDR1 as ENHRY and CDR2 as SYGVKD. With 3 bases removed from V and 4 bases from J, the gap between germline ends came to 12 bases. The DNA of the CDR3 is TGTGCCATCAGTGATGCATGGGCTGCCTATGGCTACACCTTC. Protein: CAISDAWAAYGYTF.

This chain connects TRBV5-1 to TRBJ1-2; D ambiguous. Trimming removed 0 bases at V and 2 bases at J, with 11 bases between. Germline loops: CDR1 SGHRS, CDR2 YFSETQ. This CDR3 is 15 amino acids long. CDR3 DNA: TGCGCCAGCAGCTTGGAGGCAGGTGAAAACTATGGCTACACCTTC. Translated, it gives CASSLEAGENYGYTF. Filled out from reference TRBV5-1 and TRBJ1-2, the complete variable domain reads KAGVTQTPRYLIKTRGQQVTLSCSPISGHRSVSWYQQTPGQGLQFLFEYFSETQRNKGNFPGRFSGRQFSNSRSEMNVSTLELGDSALYLCASSLEAGENYGYTFGSGTRLTVV.

The chain employs TRBV18 and TRBJ2-1; unclear D gene. The germline CDR1 and CDR2 sequences are KGHSH and LQKENI. The CDR3 runs 13 residues. Trimming took 2 bases from V and 10 from J, leaving 12 bases between them. The CDR3: CASSPTTGVEQFF. The CDR3 DNA reads TGTGCCAGCTCACCAACGACGGGTGTGGAGCAGTTCTTC.

The gene calls are TRBV7-6 and TRBJ2-1, with 10 bases aligning to TRBD1. V lost 5 bases, J lost 7 bases, and 8 bases stayed unmatched. Germline V gene lookup returns CDR1 SGHVS and CDR2 FNYEAQ. The CDR3 loop spans 15 amino acids. Here the CDR3 reads CASSLGTGDVNEQFF. The CDR3 DNA follows: TGTGCCAGCAGCCTCGGGACAGGGGATGTGAATGAGCAGTTCTTC.